This T cell receptor (beta chain) comes out of a study of blood T cell repertoires in COVID-19. In the study overall: From T cells, B-cell-depleted T cells, or PBMCs came the material, which was cDNA or gDNA.

Participants, roughly 18 to 100 years old, spanned around 26 US areas. Participants were placed into cohorts based on the clinical history they reported. Recovered status in Cohort 3 required two negative PCRs, clearance, or symptom resolution. Libraries were prepared by immunoSEQ multiplex PCR; TCRdb keeps only in-frame clonotypes and omits some of them. The sample consists of roughly 250,000 clones, around nine tenths of them appearing once. V was clipped by 5 bases and J by 3 bases, with 13 bases between them. The CDR3 is 15 residues long. The V gene's germline CDR1 is KGHSH and CDR2 LQKENI. The sequence was collected from a woman aged 18-30 years who had recovered from COVID-19. Source material: PBMCs or T cells enriched from blood (not recorded which). The V call is TRBV18, the J call TRBJ1-4, with D uncertain. CDR3 sequence reads: CASSWSAGSNEKLFF. DNA of the CDR3: TGTGCCAGCTCATGGAGCGCCGGGTCTAATGAAAAACTGTTTTTT. The whole variable domain, filled in from reference TRBV18 and TRBJ1-4, reads NAGVMQNPRHLVRRRGQEARLRCSPMKGHSHVYWYRQLPEEGLKFMVYLQKENIIDESGMPKERFSAEFPKEGPSILRIQQVVRGDSAAYFCASSWSAGSNEKLFFGSGTQLSVL.